This T cell receptor (beta chain) was documented in a study of control samples from healthy donors and cancer patients. Notes on this clone: Other nucleotide sequences from this sample produce the same CDR3.

CDR1 and CDR2 (germline): KGHDR, SFDVKD. CDR3 size: 13 residues. Trimming cost V 2 bases and J 7 bases, with 10 bases left between them. Clones were sequenced by immunoSEQ multiplex PCR, and TCRdb holds only the in-frame ones, with some missing. The sample comprises around 110,000 clones, 93% of which are singletons, and roughly 2.7% rests with the top ten. The chain uses TRBV24-1 and TRBJ1-2; unclear D gene. Sequenced material: blood. This sequence was found in a man aged 25-45 years in good health. The chain's CDR3 is CATSDWTEGGYTF. CDR3 sequence (DNA): TGTGCCACCAGTGATTGGACGGAGGGTGGCTACACCTTC.